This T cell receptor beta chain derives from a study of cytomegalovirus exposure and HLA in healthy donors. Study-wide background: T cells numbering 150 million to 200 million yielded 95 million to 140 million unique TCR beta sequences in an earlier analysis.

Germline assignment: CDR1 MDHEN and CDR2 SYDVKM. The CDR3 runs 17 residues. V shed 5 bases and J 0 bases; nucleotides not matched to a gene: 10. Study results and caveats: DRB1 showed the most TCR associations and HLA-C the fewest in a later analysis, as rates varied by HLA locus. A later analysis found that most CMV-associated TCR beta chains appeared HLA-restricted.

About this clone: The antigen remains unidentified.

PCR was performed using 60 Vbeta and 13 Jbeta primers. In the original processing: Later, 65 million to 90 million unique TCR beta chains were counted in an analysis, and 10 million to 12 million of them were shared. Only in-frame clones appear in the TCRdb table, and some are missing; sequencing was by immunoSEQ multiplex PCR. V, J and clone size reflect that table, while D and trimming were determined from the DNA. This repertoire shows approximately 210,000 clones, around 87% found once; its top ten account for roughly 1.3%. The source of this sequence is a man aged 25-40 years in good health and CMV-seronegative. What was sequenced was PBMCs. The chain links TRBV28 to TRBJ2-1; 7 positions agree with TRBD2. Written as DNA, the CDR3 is TGTGCCAGCAGTCCCCCCGCGGGGGAAAGCTCCTACAATGAGCAGTTCTTC. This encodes CASSPPAGESSYNEQFF.